The TCR beta chain under discussion was sequenced for a study of cytomegalovirus exposure and HLA in healthy donors. Across the whole study: Within the Caucasian-associated ancestry cluster were roughly 81% of the roughly 430 genotyped donors. Whole-study results and caveats: Whilst most TCR sequences proved rare, a subset of public TCRs occurred across many donors. Altogether, 150 or so TCR beta chains were recorded as cytomegalovirus-associated.

With 60 Vbeta and 13 Jbeta primers, the PCR was carried out. TCRdb's table, derived via immunoSEQ multiplex PCR, lists solely in-frame clones and lacks some. The sample consists of 130,000 to 150,000 clones, about 80% of them appearing once. Points on this clone: What it recognizes is unknown.

This CDR3 contains 14 residues. Germline assignment: CDR1 SGHTA and CDR2 FQGTGA. Deletions cut 5 bases from V and 1 base from J, with 12 bases between. Input material: PBMCs. The V gene is TRBV7-3, the J gene TRBJ2-7, with D perhaps matching TRBD1 (6 bases). The receptor comes from a man aged 40-49 years in good health and CMV-seropositive. DNA of the CDR3: TGTGCCAGCAGCCCGGGACACAATTCCTACGAGCAGTACTTC. Amino acids: CASSPGHNSYEQYF. Filled out from reference TRBV7-3 and TRBJ2-7, the complete variable domain reads GAGVSQTPSNKVTEKGKYVELRCDPISGHTALYWYRQSLGQGPEFLIYFQGTGAADDSGLPNDRFFAVRPEGSVSTLKIQRTERGDSAVYLCASSPGHNSYEQYFGPGTRLTVT.